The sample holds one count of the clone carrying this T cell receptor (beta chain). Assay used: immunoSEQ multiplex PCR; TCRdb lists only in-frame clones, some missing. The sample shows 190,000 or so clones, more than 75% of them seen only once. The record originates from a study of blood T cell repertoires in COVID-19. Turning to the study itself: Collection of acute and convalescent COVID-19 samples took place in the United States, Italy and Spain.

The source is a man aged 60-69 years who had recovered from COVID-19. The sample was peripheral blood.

CDR3: CASSQTPSGEQYF. In nucleotides, the CDR3 is TGTGCCAGCAGCCAAACCCCCAGCGGCGAGCAGTACTTC. This chain uses TRBV3-1 (or the pseudogene TRBV3-2) with TRBJ2-7; the D gene is possibly TRBD2 (5 bases). Trimming shortened V by 2 bases and J by 6 bases, and 11 bases separated the two germline ends. CDR3 length: 13 residues. CDR1 is LGHDT, CDR2 YNNKEL, per germline (reference sequence).